This note documents a single T cell receptor (beta chain) sequence. Its antigen specificity is not known. Per-base qualities were not stored, and no clone one base away is much larger. TCRbeta CDR3 regions were amplified from genomic DNA by means of the immunoSEQ Assay, a bias-controlled multiplex PCR. Per the authors' processing: Nucleated cell counts per sample were estimated from amplification of reference gene primers within the assay. Sequence reads were collapsed and filtered to measure the absolute abundance of every unique TCRbeta CDR3 rearrangement. For each sample, productive Simpson clonality was calculated as the square root of Simpson's diversity index across productive rearrangements. TCRdb mirrors the immuneACCESS table, restricted to in-frame sequences. Some clones are absent from its copies; in checked studies, under half trace to an unresolved V gene, and the reason for the others is unknown. The DNA gave D and trimming, while V, J and clone size come from that table. The sample contains some 250,000 clones, around 85% of them found a single time. The top ten clones comprise roughly 12% of the sample.

This specimen belongs to a study of blood T cell repertoires in COVID-19 (dated by TCRdb to 2018 to 2021). At the level of the whole study: Collaborator samples came from the United States, Italy and Spain and covered acute and convalescent phases of COVID-19. The samples were drawn from two sources: the first 160 participants of the ongoing ImmuneRACE study, and approximately 1,300 subjects contributed by 6 global collaborators. HLA class I and class II types, where available, came from metadata supplied by the sample provider rather than from assay-based typing. Sample metadata almost always included a de-identified subject ID, COVID-19 status, age in years and sex. A freely available public database, intended as a resource for researchers studying the immune response to SARS-CoV-2, is where the repertoires were released. Subjects who had been exposed to COVID-19, were actively infected with it, or had recovered from it provided the deeply sampled blood TCRbeta repertoires that made up the dataset. The prospective study material was composed of cDNA or gDNA derived from T cells, B-cell-depleted T cells, or PBMCs. General conclusions and limits of the study: Clinical and demographic metadata were provided uncurated, with the amount varying by source and participant.

From its cysteine to its phenylalanine, the CDR3 spans 13 amino acids. The retained sequence is limited to the CDR3, 39 bases, with the frame set at the first base. Taken from the germline V gene (reference sequence), the CDR1 and CDR2 loops are LNHDA and SQIVND. V is pared back by 4 bases and J by 4 bases, with 10 bases lying between the germline termini. In Seattle, one collaborating source enrolled patients while the infection was active and tracked those patients longitudinally over the course of disease. The collaborating institutions used their own protocols to collect whole blood in K2EDTA tubes. Collaborator samples were shipped for TCRbeta analysis as frozen whole blood, isolated PBMCs, or DNA extracted from either sample type.

This sequence uses TRBV19 and TRBJ2-5; the D segment cannot be called with confidence. The TCR comes from a woman in her 30s with COVID-19, enrolled during active disease. The specimen sequenced was peripheral blood. The bases read TGTGCCAGTAGTAGGGCAGACCCAGAGACCCAGTACTTC. Translated, this gives CASSRADPETQYF.